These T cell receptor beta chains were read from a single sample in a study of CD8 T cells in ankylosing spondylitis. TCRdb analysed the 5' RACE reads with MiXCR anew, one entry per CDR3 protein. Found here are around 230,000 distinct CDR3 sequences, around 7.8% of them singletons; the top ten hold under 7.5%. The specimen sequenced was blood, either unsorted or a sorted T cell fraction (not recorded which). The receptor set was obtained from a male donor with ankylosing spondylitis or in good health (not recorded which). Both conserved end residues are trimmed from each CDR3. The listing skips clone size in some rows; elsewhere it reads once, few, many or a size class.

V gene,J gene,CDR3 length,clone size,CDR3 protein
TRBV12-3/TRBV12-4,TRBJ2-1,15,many,ASSSTIDRDPYNEQF
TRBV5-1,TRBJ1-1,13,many,ASSRAPGEDTEAF
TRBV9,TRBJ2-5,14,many,ASSVRPSGGKETQY
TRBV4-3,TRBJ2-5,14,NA,ASSQSGRGSGETQY
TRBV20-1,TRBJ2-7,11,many,SAQGGFGNEQY
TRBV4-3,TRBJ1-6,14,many,ASSQELLESNSPLH
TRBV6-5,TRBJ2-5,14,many,ASSYTRDRVGETQY
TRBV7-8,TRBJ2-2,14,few,ASSLASGQGAGELF
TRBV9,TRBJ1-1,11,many,ASSGGQNTEAF
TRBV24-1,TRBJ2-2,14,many,ATSDLNRGNTGELF
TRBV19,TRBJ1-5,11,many,ASSIESGQPQH
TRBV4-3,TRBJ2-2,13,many,ASSQDVRGIGELF
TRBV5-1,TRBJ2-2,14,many,ASSPMVGGAIGELF
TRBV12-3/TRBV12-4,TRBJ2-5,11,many,ASSFGRQETQY
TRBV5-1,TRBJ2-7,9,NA,ASTDRVEQY
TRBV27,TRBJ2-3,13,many,ASSLWDSSTDTQY
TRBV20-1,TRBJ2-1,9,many,SAREALEQF
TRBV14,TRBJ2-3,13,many,ASSQRGTVTDTQY
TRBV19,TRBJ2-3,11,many,ASSIVATDTQY
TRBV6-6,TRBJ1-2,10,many,ATATGGDGYT
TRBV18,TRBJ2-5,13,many,ASSRRQNPQETQY
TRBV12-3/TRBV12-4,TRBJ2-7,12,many,ASSLGSRSYEQY
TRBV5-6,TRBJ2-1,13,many,ASSPTGARYNEQF
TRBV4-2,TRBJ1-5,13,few,ASSQDMAGNQPQH
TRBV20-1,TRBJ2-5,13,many,SASWATPGPETQY
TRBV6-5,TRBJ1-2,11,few,ASSYLQGYGYT
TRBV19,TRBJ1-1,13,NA,ATLPPGGEHTEAF
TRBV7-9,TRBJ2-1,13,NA,ASSPPAYGNNEQF
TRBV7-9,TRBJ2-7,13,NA,ASSLGTGHVDEQY
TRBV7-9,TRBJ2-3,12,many,ASRGGQGTDTQY
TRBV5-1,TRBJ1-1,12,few,ASREDIMNTEAF
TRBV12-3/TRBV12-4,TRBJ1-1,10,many,ASRSRGTEAF